The T cell receptor (beta chain) under discussion was sequenced for a study of T-cell reconstitution after alpha-beta-depleted transplantation in children. As it was prepared, the TCRbeta library received unique molecular identifiers. One entry per CDR3 protein, called by TCRdb with MiXCR from the PCR reads. Of about 600,000 distinct CDR3 sequences in the sample, roughly a tenth were seen once. From germline, CDR1 is MNHEY and CDR2 SVGAGI. The CDR3 contains 15 residues. V shed 0 bases and J 7 bases; nucleotides not matched to a gene: 6. Sequenced here: PBMCs from the stem cell graft donor, sampled from the stem cell graft. The gene calls are TRBV6-5 and TRBJ1-3; 7 bases agree with TRBD1. The TCR originated in a human donor who donated a stem cell graft to a child with acute myeloid leukemia. The CDR3 here is CASSYSSGTANTIYF. The DNA of the CDR3 is TGTGCCAGCAGTTACTCGTCCGGGACAGCCAACACCATATATTTT.